The source of this TCR beta chain is a study of blood T cell repertoires in COVID-19 (dated by TCRdb to 2019 to 2021). Turning to the overall study: Samples covering the acute and convalescent phases of COVID-19 were provided by collaborators in the United States, Italy and Spain. Nearly every sample came with metadata listing a de-identified subject ID, COVID-19 status, age in years and sex. Where HLA class I and class II types were available, the types were taken from metadata supplied by the sample provider, not from assay-based typing. The dataset comprised deeply sampled blood TCRbeta repertoires from subjects exposed to, actively infected with, or recovered from COVID-19. A freely available public database, intended as a resource for researchers studying the immune response to SARS-CoV-2, is where the repertoires were released. The material from the prospective study consisted of cDNA or gDNA derived from T cells, B-cell-depleted T cells, or PBMCs. The samples were drawn from two sources: the first 160 participants of the ongoing ImmuneRACE study, and 1,200 or so subjects contributed by 6 global collaborators.

The germline V end is reduced by 0 bases and the J end by 3 bases; junction bases left unmatched: 1. From the germline V gene, CDR1 is WSHSY and CDR2 is SAAADI. The CDR3 goes from the cysteine to the phenylalanine over 16 residues. The entry retains the CDR3 DNA only, 48 bases that are in frame from base 1. This clone appeared many times. Its antigen is unknown. It has no much larger one-base neighbor in the sample; base qualities were not kept. Broad study findings and their caveats: Clinical and demographic metadata were provided uncurated, with the amount varying by source and participant.

Another Seattle source contributed samples from volunteer blood donors who had recovered from COVID-19. Collaborating institutions collected whole blood in K2EDTA tubes following their own protocols. For TCRbeta analysis, collaborators shipped samples as frozen whole blood, isolated PBMCs, or DNA extracted from either of those sample types. TCRbeta CDR3 regions were amplified from genomic DNA using the immunoSEQ Assay, a bias-controlled multiplex PCR. The study's own analysis went as follows. The number of nucleated cells in each sample was estimated by amplification of reference gene primers within the assay. To quantify the absolute abundance of each unique TCRbeta CDR3 rearrangement, sequence reads were collapsed and filtered. For each sample, productive Simpson clonality was calculated as the square root of Simpson's diversity index over productive rearrangements. As stored in TCRdb, this immuneACCESS dataset retains in-frame rearrangements with V and J assigned. A fraction of the clones does not appear; measured against another copy, unresolved V genes explain less than half of the discrepancy, and the remainder lacks a known reason. V, J and clone size derive from that table, while D and trimming were established from the DNA sequence. The sample has around 200,000 clones on record, about 90% of them singletons. The ten largest clones capture 9.5% to 15% of the sample.

The clonotype was recovered from a woman younger than 35 who had recovered from COVID-19. The chain uses TRBV10-2 and TRBJ2-7, with TRBD2 identical over 14 junction bases. The sequenced sample was peripheral blood. Here the CDR3 is given as CASSESGTSGSYEQYF. The sequenced DNA is TGCGCCAGCAGTGAGTCCGGGACTAGCGGGAGCTACGAGCAGTACTTC.